This T cell receptor beta chain emerged from a study of blood T cells in healthy people across ages. This CDR3 is built from 13 residues. The V end was cut by 5 bases, the J end by 12 bases, with 17 bases between. Donation came from healthy Caucasian individuals in Russia who were aged 6 to 90. It was with a sample-barcoded 5' primer and a J-beta primer mix that a second PCR of about 6 to 12 cycles was run. TCRdb reprocessed the 5' RACE reads via MiXCR and lists one record per CDR3 protein. The sample has just over 1 million distinct CDR3 sequences; around 43% are singletons. This chain links TRBV12-3 or TRBV12-4 with TRBJ2-1; D might be TRBD1 or TRBD2, each matching 5 bases. The TCR was taken from a woman aged 60-70 years in good health. Sequencing was done on a sample of blood. CDR3 region: CASSVGTVGGQFF. In DNA, the CDR3 is TGTGCCAGCAGTGTAGGAACGGTTGGGGGGCAGTTCTTC.